This TCR beta chain was captured in a study of cytomegalovirus exposure and HLA in healthy donors (TCRdb year 2017). Study-wide context: According to an earlier analysis of several hundred of the donors, about 179 million T cells yielded 117 million unique TCR beta sequences and around 280 Gb of sequence data. Among the roughly 400 genotyped donors, approximately 77% belonged to the genetic ancestry cluster associated with self-reported Caucasian donors. Along with the 666-subject first cohort, a separate validation cohort of over 90 different subjects was used. Rather than drawing on any new phenotypic data, the later analysis identified candidate immune exposures from TCR beta sequences and the way those sequences occurred across donors. To predict cytomegalovirus infection status, the study combined high-throughput TCR immunosequencing, statistical association of individual TCRs with disease status, and machine learning. In a later analysis, previously published TCR beta repertoires from 600 to 850 donors were re-analyzed and high-resolution HLA genotyping was added so that TCR occurrence patterns could be studied. On average, 235,054 unique TCR beta nucleotide sequences were sequenced per donor among more than 350 genotyped donors of the cohort, with approximately 18% of those sequences being non-productive. An early release covering more than 500 HLA-typed donors comprised approximately 290 gigabases of sequencing data and 85 million to 100 million unique TCR sequences. Typing coverage varied by locus: 629-630 donors for A, B, C, DRB1 and DQB1; roughly 500 for DQA1; some 610 for DPA1; approximately 450 for DPB1. HLA typing covered class I and class II loci at four-digit resolution. To decide whether each TCR beta V gene segment behaved as functional or pseudogenic, an earlier analysis of approximately 590 of the donors relied on high-throughput TCR beta sequencing. Every discovery cohort repertoire had been produced on one sequencing platform. Donor age, sex, ethnicity and CMV serostatus were collected together with the repertoire data. In a later genetic analysis, genome-wide SNP genotypes for about 60% of the 666 donors were used, and that subset was treated as a discovery cohort. The study was designed to test whether signatures of past pathogen exposure could be identified by cataloging public T cell receptors. Using immunosequencing, the study profiled T cell repertoires from 666 subjects and related those repertoires to cytomegalovirus serostatus. Several DR-DQ haplotypes were handled as single units for association and clustering because linkage in the cohort was strong.

Based on the germline V gene (reference sequence), the CDR1 and CDR2 sequences are LNHDA and SQIVND. V is cut by 10 bases and J by 6 bases, and the space between the germline ends is 20 bases. Counted from cysteine to phenylalanine, this CDR3 has 14 amino acids. Only the CDR3 DNA is retained, 42 bases long and in frame from the first base. Library preparation employed the immunoSEQ multiplex PCR assay. The multiplex PCR relied on a mix of 60 forward primers for TCR Vbeta segments and 13 reverse primers for TCR Jbeta segments. The CDR3 region of rearranged TCR beta genes was amplified from genomic DNA by a multiplex PCR assay. The Illumina HiSeq System was used to sequence the amplified TCR beta libraries as 87-base-pair reads. In the original analysis: In a later analysis, tens of millions of unique TCR beta chains were counted across the 500 to 850 repertoires, and roughly 10 million of these chains were shared by at least two donors. Raw reads were error-corrected and collapsed into unique sequences by a nearest-neighbor algorithm in which closely related sequences were merged to remove PCR and sequencing errors. CDR3 sequences were aligned to IMGT reference sequences to assign V, D and J gene segments. For a sequence to be retained, at least a six-nucleotide match to both a V gene segment and a J gene segment was required. Rearrangements were classified as productive when the CDR3 lacked stop codons and remained in frame with V and J, and all other rearrangements were classified as non-productive. CDR3 was defined by IMGT convention, running from the second conserved V-encoded cysteine to the conserved J-encoded phenylalanine. Sequences without an unambiguous match to a single V gene segment were excluded from the earlier analysis of 587 of the donors. An earlier analysis of 500 to 600 of the donors classified V segments as functional when productive rearrangements were above 56.7% and as segregating when the standard deviation between donors was above 5%. To diagnose cytomegalovirus status from the catalog of TCR beta chain sequences, a statistical classification framework was built. In a later analysis, V and J genes were assigned by comparing TCR nucleotide sequences against IMGT/GENE-DB human TR gene sequences. A later analysis assigned CDR3 sequences and most-parsimonious VDJ recombination scenarios with the TCRdist pipeline. In a later analysis, each TCR beta chain was defined by its CDR3 amino acid sequence together with its V-gene family, and reads without a unique V-gene family were excluded. To address suspected cross-contamination and a sequencing artifact, a later analysis removed a few hundred highly shared, low-generation-probability nucleotide sequences. In a later analysis, a clonal expansion index for each public chain was calculated from normalized within-repertoire ranks of inferred template counts. Generation probabilities in a later analysis came from a VDJ recombination model fitted to out-of-frame rearrangements, and those results were checked against IGoR. A later analysis scored TCR-TCR, TCR-HLA and TCR-CMV co-occurrence with hypergeometric tests, applying a repertoire-size bias correction to TCR pairs. In a later analysis, false discovery rates were estimated by permuting HLA or CMV assignments 20 times. In a later analysis, co-occurring TCRs were grouped using DBSCAN, and TCRdist sequence similarity was added for clustering within HLA-allele-positive subsets. Co-occurrence clustering excluded repertoires with fewer than 30,000 or more than 120,000 public chains, plus five with anomalous nucleotide sharing. TCRdb stores this immuneACCESS table with in-frame sequences only. Part of the clones is absent; in the studies checked, under half of the shortfall reflects unresolved V genes, and no reason is known for the rest. Clone size and the V and J calls come from that table; the DNA yielded D and trimming. The sample has 190,000 or so clones on record, 75% to 85% of them singletons. The top ten clonotypes cover approximately 0.36% of the sample.

The cohort was made up of several hundred healthy bone marrow donors. Cohort members were all nominally healthy when sampled, although unrecorded immune exposures were likely present. The donor tested CMV seropositive and was one of the 289 seropositive cohort members. A peripheral blood sample was provided by each donor, and peripheral blood mononuclear cells were used for TCR beta sequencing. Genomic DNA extraction from the blood cell samples was performed with the Qiagen DNeasy Blood Extraction Kit. The paper as a whole reports these results and caveats: Compared with equally common non-associated chains, HLA-associated TCR beta chains in a later analysis were more clonally expanded and had lower generation probabilities. A further reported finding was that TCR beta sequences accurately predicted the HLA-A and HLA-B alleles for most subjects in the first cohort. Three of the identified cytomegalovirus-associated TCR beta chains were confirmed in vitro to be specific for cytomegalovirus antigens. Because counts were too low, some 17 rarely observed V segments, including chromosome 9 orphons, were left out of the earlier analysis of several hundred of the donors. Some IMGT-functional V segments, including TRBV6-2 and TRBV6-3, could not be distinguished by the 87-base-pair reads and were therefore excluded. A later analysis reported that several top co-occurrence clusters appeared linked to parvovirus B19, influenza, CMV and Epstein-Barr virus. In a later analysis, TCR association rates were found to vary across HLA loci, with the most associated TCRs seen for DRB1 alleles and the fewest for HLA-C alleles. Only TCR beta chains were sequenced in this cohort, and the absence of alpha or paired-chain data limited detectable features. Because some donors lacked HLA typing at each locus, the association tests relied only on the typed subset. A cluster of highly shared sequence variants was judged likely to be a technical artifact of the sequencing pipeline. According to a later analysis, most CMV-associated TCR beta chains appeared to be HLA-restricted, and the HLA associations seemed to be driven largely by CMV exposure. In a later genetic analysis, fewer N-insertions in productive TCRs were reported among donors in an Asian-associated ancestry cluster than the roughly 700-donor mean. The study gave a list of 150 to 200 TCR beta chains associated with cytomegalovirus. According to the authors, the approach could potentially be generalized to other disease states and immunological phenotypes. Specific HLA alleles were associated with some 15,000 TCR beta sequences at a false discovery rate of 0.05 in a later analysis. In an earlier analysis of approximately 590 of the donors, most TCR beta V segments appeared in productive rearrangements about 87% or about 30% of the time, broadly matching IMGT annotations. Assigning TCR associations to individual alleles was difficult when HLA alleles, especially DR and DQ, strongly co-occurred. Immune exposure information for the cohort was limited to CMV serostatus. Correlated functional status among segregating V segments might be attributable to linkage disequilibrium, but an unknown experimental factor could not be ruled out. Most TCR sequences were observed very rarely across donors, whereas some public TCRs were present in many individuals. The classifier was reported to diagnose cytomegalovirus status with high specificity and sensitivity in both the original and validation cohorts. Presence/absence analyses assumed roughly uniform sequencing depth across donors, an assumption that may not hold. In a later genetic analysis, a missense DCLRE1C variant was associated with V-gene and J-gene trimming of TCR beta chains, and the association was replicated in an independent cohort.

Points on this clone: What this receptor recognizes is not known. Base qualities were left out, and no much larger clone turns up one base away.

The sequence was obtained from a male donor in good health and CMV-seropositive. The sample comprised PBMCs. The sequence links TRBV19 to TRBJ2-3; the D region possibly corresponds to TRBD1 (5 bases align). The DNA reads TGTGCCATCGCAGCCCAGGGTTTGGCGGATACGCAGTATTTT. This sequence encodes CAIAAQGLADTQYF.